Listed below are T cell receptor beta chains from one sample, sequenced in a study of beta chain features in type 1 diabetes. Measured with immunoSEQ multiplex PCR; TCRdb has only the in-frame clones, and not every one. The sample contains roughly 260,000 clones, about 11% of which appear only once. Source material: naive CD4+ T cells from blood. Receptor source: a man aged 30-40 years with type 1 diabetes. Both conserved end residues are part of each CDR3. Each record gives: J gene, V gene, clone size, D gene, CDR3 DNA, CDR3 protein. A D gene is named only where the DNA matches it firmly. Size is omitted from some rows. Given values are once, few, many or a class for expanded clones.

J gene: TRBJ1-2
V gene: TRBV6-1
clone size: -
D gene: TRBD1
CDR3 DNA: TGTGCCAGCACCATGACAGGGGGCGCAGGAGGCTACACCTTC
CDR3 protein: CASTMTGGAGGYTF

J gene: TRBJ1-2
V gene: TRBV5-4
clone size: -
D gene: -
CDR3 DNA: TGTGCCAGCAGCCAGCTAGGGGTAGATGGCTACACCTTC
CDR3 protein: CASSQLGVDGYTF

J gene: TRBJ2-2
V gene: TRBV18
clone size: -
D gene: TRBD1
CDR3 DNA: TGTGCCAGCTCACCGCTTGGGACAGGGACTCCCGACGAGGAGCTGTTTTTT
CDR3 protein: CASSPLGTGTPDEELFF

J gene: TRBJ1-2
V gene: TRBV4-1
clone size: -
D gene: -
CDR3 DNA: TGCGCCAGCCGAAGGGCAGGGTCGAATGGCTACACCTTC
CDR3 protein: CASRRAGSNGYTF

J gene: TRBJ1-2
V gene: TRBV5-4
clone size: few
D gene: -
CDR3 DNA: TGTGCCAGCTCTTCGGGAGAGATCTATGGCTACACCTTC
CDR3 protein: CASSSGEIYGYTF

J gene: TRBJ2-5
V gene: TRBV18
clone size: -
D gene: TRBD1
CDR3 DNA: TGTGCCAGCTCACCCGACAGGGGGAAGACCCAGTACTTC
CDR3 protein: CASSPDRGKTQYF

J gene: TRBJ1-6
V gene: TRBV6-1
clone size: few
D gene: -
CDR3 DNA: TGTGCCAGCAGTGGTTTCGGACACCCTGGTAATTCACCCCTCCACTTT
CDR3 protein: CASSGFGHPGNSPLHF

J gene: TRBJ1-6
V gene: TRBV6-5
clone size: few
D gene: TRBD1
CDR3 DNA: TGTGCCAGCAGTTATCGGACAGGTGATTCACCCCTCCACTTT
CDR3 protein: CASSYRTGDSPLHF

J gene: TRBJ2-5
V gene: TRBV11-2
clone size: -
D gene: TRBD1
CDR3 DNA: TGTGCCAGCAGCTACACAGGGGGCCAAGAGACCCAGTACTTC
CDR3 protein: CASSYTGGQETQYF

J gene: TRBJ2-5
V gene: TRBV5-4
clone size: -
D gene: TRBD2
CDR3 DNA: TGTGCCAGCAGCCAAGGGCTAGCGGGGGGGTACCAAGAGACCCAGTACTTC
CDR3 protein: CASSQGLAGGYQETQYF

J gene: TRBJ2-7
V gene: TRBV7-9
clone size: -
D gene: -
CDR3 DNA: TGTGCCAGCAGCTTAGCGCTCACAGGCTACCGGCAGTACTTC
CDR3 protein: CASSLALTGYRQYF

J gene: TRBJ2-3
V gene: TRBV7-2
clone size: -
D gene: -
CDR3 DNA: TGTGCCAGCAGCCTTCTAGGGGGCACAGATACGCAGTATTTT
CDR3 protein: CASSLLGGTDTQYF

J gene: TRBJ2-7
V gene: TRBV2
clone size: once
D gene: -
CDR3 DNA: TGTGCCAGCACGGGGACTTGGCCGGGCGAGCAGTACTTC
CDR3 protein: CASTGTWPGEQYF

J gene: TRBJ1-5
V gene: TRBV7-2
clone size: -
D gene: TRBD1
CDR3 DNA: TGTGCCAGCAGTAAACACAGGGGCGAGCAGCCCCAGCATTTT
CDR3 protein: CASSKHRGEQPQHF

J gene: TRBJ2-5
V gene: TRBV19
clone size: -
D gene: -
CDR3 DNA: TGTGCCAGTAGTCCGTCGGGACTTTTCGGAACCCAGTACTTC
CDR3 protein: CASSPSGLFGTQYF

J gene: TRBJ1-5
V gene: TRBV30
clone size: -
D gene: -
CDR3 DNA: TGTGCCTATACTACCTCGGTTAATCAGCCCCAGCATTTT
CDR3 protein: CAYTTSVNQPQHF

J gene: TRBJ2-5
V gene: TRBV5-4
clone size: -
D gene: -
CDR3 DNA: TGTGCCAGCAGCTCGCGACAGGGAGGCGAGACCCAGTACTTC
CDR3 protein: CASSSRQGGETQYF

J gene: TRBJ2-6
V gene: TRBV15
clone size: once
D gene: -
CDR3 DNA: TGTGCCACCAGCAGAGTTATTGGGGCCAACGTCCTGACTTTC
CDR3 protein: CATSRVIGANVLTF

J gene: TRBJ1-1
V gene: TRBV27
clone size: -
D gene: TRBD1
CDR3 DNA: TGTGCCAGCAGTTTGTATGGGACAGAGGACACTGAAGCTTTCTTT
CDR3 protein: CASSLYGTEDTEAFF